Listed here is a single TCR beta chain. Its antigen is as yet unknown. CDR3 size: 13 residues. Germline CDR1 reads DFQATT; CDR2 reads SNEGSKA (reference sequence). With 7 bases clipped from V and 1 base from J, the junction kept 5 bases outside the gene matches. The sample belongs to a study of vaccination and CD4 T cells after COVID-19. Whole-study context: Six males and four females, two of them Hispanic, were enrolled as convalescents. A vaccine, either BNT162b2 or mRNA-1273, was given to participants in two doses. Post-diagnosis, post-COVID samples were collected after a median about 95 days, ranging 35 to 161.

TCRdb used MiXCR to reprocess the PCR reads, holding one entry per CDR3 protein. Here the sample spans 20,000 or so distinct CDR3 sequences, 60% to 75% being singletons. Study-level findings and limits: Researchers report that a median approximately 86% of reactive clones in convalescent patients surfaced only post-vaccination.

The source is a human donor who had recovered from COVID-19. The V call is TRBV20-1, the J call TRBJ2-3, with 7 bases lining up with TRBD1. The sample consisted of CD4+ T cells from blood, taken after SARS-CoV-2 vaccination. CDR3 amino acids: CSVRDSRTDTQYF. The CDR3 DNA reads as TGCAGTGTTAGGGACAGCCGCACAGATACGCAGTATTTT.